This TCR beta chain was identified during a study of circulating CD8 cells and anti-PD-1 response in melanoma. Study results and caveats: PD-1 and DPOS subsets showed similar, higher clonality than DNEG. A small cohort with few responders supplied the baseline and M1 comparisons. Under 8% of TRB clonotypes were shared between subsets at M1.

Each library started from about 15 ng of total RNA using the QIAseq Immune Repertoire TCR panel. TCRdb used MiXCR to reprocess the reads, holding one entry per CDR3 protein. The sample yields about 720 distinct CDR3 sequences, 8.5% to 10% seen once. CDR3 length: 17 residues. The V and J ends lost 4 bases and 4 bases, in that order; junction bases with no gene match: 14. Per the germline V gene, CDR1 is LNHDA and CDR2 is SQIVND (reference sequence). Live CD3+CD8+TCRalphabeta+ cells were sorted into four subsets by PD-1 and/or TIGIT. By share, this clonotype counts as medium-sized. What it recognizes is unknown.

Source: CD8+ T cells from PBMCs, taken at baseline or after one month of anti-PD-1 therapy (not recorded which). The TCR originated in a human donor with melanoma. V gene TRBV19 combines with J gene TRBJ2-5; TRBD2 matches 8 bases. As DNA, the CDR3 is TGTGCCAGTAGTAGCGGGACTAGTCAGAGGTTAGGAGAGACCCAGTACTTC. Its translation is CASSSGTSQRLGETQYF.